Each of the 15 T cell receptor beta chains below was sequenced from the same sample in a study of memory CD4+ T cells and cytomegalovirus serostatus. Profiled with immunoSEQ multiplex PCR; TCRdb holds only in-frame clones, not every one. This table holds about 39,000 clones, around 84% found once. The sort gate was single viable CD3+CD4+CD8-CD45RO+ cells for memory CD4+ T cells. The sequenced sample was memory CD4+ T cells from blood. The receptor source for this set is an adult in good health and CMV-seronegative.

The chain recombines TRBV18 with TRBJ1-3; D call uncertain. In germline, CDR1 is KGHSH, CDR2 LQKENI. This CDR3 is built from 15 residues. V gave up 3 bases and J gave up 0 bases, with 9 bases separating them. DNA for the CDR3: TGTGCCAGCTCACCTTCCCAGATCTCTGGAAACACCATATATTTT. Amino acids: CASSPSQISGNTIYF.

This chain uses TRBV7-2 with TRBJ2-5; 8 nucleotides line up with TRBD2. The assigned J gene may be wrong: the sequence end matches TRBJ2-7 better. CDR1 and CDR2 from the germline V gene are SGHTA and FQGNSA. The CDR3 extends over 14 amino acids. The CDR3 DNA reads TGTGCCAGCAGCTTAGTCGGGGGGGACTACGAGCAGTACTTC. It yields the protein CASSLVGGDYEQYF.

The chain recombines TRBV30 with TRBJ2-7; the D is unclear. V lost 2 bases and J 2 bases, leaving 10 bases between the germline ends. The CDR3 runs to 13 residues. The germline V gene has CDR1 GTSNPN and CDR2 SVGIG (reference sequence). This CDR3 is CAWSRSLAYEQYF. CDR3 bases: TGTGCCTGGAGTCGGTCGTTAGCCTACGAGCAGTACTTC. Looking up the rest from reference TRBV30 and TRBJ2-7 gives the full variable domain: SQTIHQWPATLVQPVGSPLSLECTVEGTSNPNLYWYRQAAGRGLQLLFYSVGIGQISSEVPQNLSASRPQDRQFILSSKKLLLSDSGFYLCAWSRSLAYEQYFGPGTRLTVT.

This sequence joins TRBV19 and TRBJ1-2; D gene ambiguous. The V gene lost 5 bases and the J gene lost 0 bases, with 10 bases spanning the gap. The CDR3 has 14 amino acids. From germline, CDR1 is LNHDA and CDR2 SQIVND (reference sequence). The CDR3 spells CASSLRKANYGYTF. The CDR3 DNA reads TGTGCCAGTAGTCTCCGGAAGGCTAACTATGGCTACACCTTC.

J is TRBJ2-2 and V is TRBV7-3; no definite D call. Germline CDR1 and CDR2: SGHTA and FQGTGA. CDR3 size: 15 residues. V was pared by 1 base and J by 1 base, with 7 bases between. The CDR3, as DNA: TGTGCCAGCAGCTTAAATCCGCTGAACACCGGGGAGCTGTTTTTT. It yields the protein CASSLNPLNTGELFF. The full variable domain, rest sourced from reference TRBV7-3 and TRBJ2-2, is GAGVSQTPSNKVTEKGKYVELRCDPISGHTALYWYRQSLGQGPEFLIYFQGTGAADDSGLPNDRFFAVRPEGSVSTLKIQRTERGDSAVYLCASSLNPLNTGELFFGEGSRLTVL.

This clone rates as medium-sized. The CDR3 nucleotides read TGCGCCAGCAGCTTGGTGGGGTCTTCGGAAGAAAAACTGTTTTTT. The encoded protein is CASSLVGSSEEKLFF. J is TRBJ1-4 and V is TRBV5-1; D ambiguous. CDR1 SGHRS and CDR2 YFSETQ come from the germline V gene. There are 15 residues in the CDR3. Trimming took off 0 bases at V and 8 bases at J, with 14 bases between the two ends.

The V gene is TRBV6-1, the J gene TRBJ1-3; 7 positions match TRBD1. CDR1 is MNHNS and CDR2 is SASEGT in the germline V gene. V trimming: 4 bases; J trimming: 1 base; junction bases outside the gene matches: 4. The CDR3 length is 15 residues. For the CDR3, the DNA is TGTGCCAGCAGTGCAGGACAGGTTTCTGGAAACACCATATATTTT. Its translation: CASSAGQVSGNTIYF.

This clone was detected only a few times. V and J are TRBV6-5 and TRBJ1-6; no firm D call. V was shortened by 2 bases and J by 11 bases, with 7 bases between the two germline ends. Germline CDR1 MNHEY, CDR2 SVGAGI. The CDR3 is made up of 12 amino acids. CDR3 sequence: CASSYGDTPLHF. As DNA, the CDR3 is TGTGCCAGCAGTTACGGGGATACACCCCTCCACTTT.

This chain connects TRBV6-6 to TRBJ1-5, with 10 bases lining up with TRBD1. The CDR3 is 14 residues long. The germline gives CDR1 MNHNY, CDR2 SVGAGI (reference sequence). J lost 5 bases, V lost 6 bases, and 4 bases had no gene match. The CDR3 DNA reads as TGTGCCAGCAGGATGACAGGGGGCGATCAGCCCCAGCATTTT. Its translation is CASRMTGGDQPQHF.

The J gene is TRBJ2-3, the V gene TRBV11-2; D is unresolved. This CDR3 region has 11 residues. V lost 0 bases, J lost 6 bases, and 1 base lay in between. CDR1 is SGHAT, CDR2 FQNNGV, per germline. The DNA of the CDR3 is TGTGCCAGCAGCTTAGACGATACGCAGTATTTT. It codes for CASSLDDTQYF.

J is TRBJ2-3 and V is TRBV9; unclear D gene. Germline assignment: CDR1 SGDLS and CDR2 YYNGEE. The CDR3 has 13 amino acids. V dropped 2 bases and J dropped 8 bases, with 12 bases sitting between them. In DNA, the CDR3 is TGTGCCAGCAGCGTCCTTTCGCAAGGTACGCAGTATTTT. Protein product: CASSVLSQGTQYF.

J is TRBJ1-4 and V is TRBV5-1; TRBD1 might be the D (6 bases). Per the germline V gene, CDR1 is SGHRS and CDR2 is YFSETQ. The CDR3 sequence is 16 residues long. V lost 3 bases, J lost 3 bases, and 15 bases lay in between. The CDR3 DNA reads as TGCGCCAGCAGCTGGGACATAATAGGCCCTAATGAAAAACTGTTTTTT. Amino acid sequence: CASSWDIIGPNEKLFF. The full variable domain, its missing parts supplied by reference TRBV5-1 and TRBJ1-4, is KAGVTQTPRYLIKTRGQQVTLSCSPISGHRSVSWYQQTPGQGLQFLFEYFSETQRNKGNFPGRFSGRQFSNSRSEMNVSTLELGDSALYLCASSWDIIGPNEKLFFGSGTQLSVL.

Only a few counts were recorded for this clone. The CDR3 reads CASSLTGLGSEAFF. The CDR3 DNA sequence: TGTGCCAGCTCACTGACAGGGTTGGGATCGGAAGCTTTCTTT. The rearrangement uses TRBV18 and TRBJ1-1; 7 bases match TRBD1. V lost 4 bases and J lost 8; bases outside the gene matches: 10. The CDR3 has 14 amino acids. Germline CDR1 KGHSH, CDR2 LQKENI.

The genes are TRBV10-3 and TRBJ2-2; 8 bases are a match to TRBD1. From germline, CDR1 is ENHRY and CDR2 SYGVKD. Losses at the gene ends were 11 bases for V and 5 bases for J; bases not matched to a gene: 10. The CDR3 is 14 residues long. CDR3 DNA: TGTGCCTCGCTGGACAGGGCGGGGACCGGGGAGCTGTTTTTT. Protein: CASLDRAGTGELFF.

The V call is TRBV5-1, the J call TRBJ1-4, with D unclear. This CDR3 region has 15 residues. Trimming stripped 0 bases from V and 2 bases from J, with 8 bases between. CDR1 and CDR2 from the germline V gene are SGHRS and YFSETQ. The CDR3 protein is CASSLAGGTNEKLFF. CDR3 nucleotide sequence: TGCGCCAGCAGCTTGGCCGGAGGGACTAATGAAAAACTGTTTTTT.